This T cell receptor (beta chain) was retrieved from a study of T cells in Graves' hyperthyroidism and ophthalmopathy. Study observations and caveats: Among thyroid clonotypes expanded above 0.001, most also appeared in blood. A model using 13 V-J features told ophthalmopathy apart from stable hyperthyroidism.

Comments on this clonotype: What it recognizes is unknown.

The CDR3 sequence is 15 residues long. The V gene's germline CDR1 is MGHRA and CDR2 YSYEKL. V was shortened by 1 base and J by 4 bases, with 13 bases between the two germline ends. Isolation of PBMCs was performed on around 9.8 ml fresh peripheral blood. The investigators amplified TCR beta CDR3 regions from RNA transcripts. HTBI primers were employed in a first-round RT-PCR of the TCR CDR3. TCRdb re-derived calls from the multiplex PCR reads in MiXCR, one entry per CDR3 protein. The sample has around 430,000 distinct CDR3 sequences; under 15% are singletons. The sequencing input was blood. This sequence originates from a woman in her 30s with Graves' hyperthyroidism. The rearrangement joins TRBV4-1 to TRBJ2-5; D may be TRBD2 (6 bases). This CDR3 reads CASSQVGQGGETQYF. The CDR3 nucleotides are TGCGCCAGCAGCCAAGTGGGCCAGGGAGGAGAGACCCAGTACTTC.